This TCR beta chain was captured by sequencing in a study of immune cell composition in non-small cell lung cancer. Study-level points and caveats: About 75% of squamous and around 34% of adenocarcinoma cases had tumour-associated clones >0.5%. Tumour TCR-beta clonality showed no significant link to smoking pack-years.

Notes on this clone: Antigen: not known.

Repertoires were generated with immunoSEQ multiplex PCR, while TCRdb's copy carries only in-frame clones and drops some. The table lists around 7,300 clones, roughly 81% of them singletons. Normal lung was sampled as far from the tumour as possible, at least 3 cm. This TCR came from a human donor with non-small cell lung cancer. Sequenced sample: non-adjacent lung tissue.

The CDR3: CASSDRDFTYSTDTQYF. In nucleotides, the CDR3 is TGTGCCAGCAGCGACCGGGACTTCACTTATAGCACAGATACGCAGTATTTT. The rearrangement joins TRBV9 to TRBJ2-3; D might be TRBD2 (6 bases). Germline CDR1 SGDLS, CDR2 YYNGEE. Trimming took off 3 bases at V and 0 bases at J, with 17 bases between the two ends. This CDR3 region has 17 residues.